There are a few counts of the clone carrying this T cell receptor (beta chain). TCRdb processed the 5' RACE reads anew with MiXCR; each CDR3 protein has one entry. The profile shows about 320,000 distinct CDR3 sequences, approximately 4.5% of them singletons. The record originates from a study of T cells after yellow fever vaccination. Germline loops: CDR1 SGDLS, CDR2 YYNGEE. V lost 4 bases to trimming and J lost 3 bases; unmatched junction nucleotides: 7. The CDR3 has 15 residues. This specimen was PBMCs, taken 15 days after the yellow fever booster vaccination. This TCR came from a man between 18 and 35 years old who received the YFV17D yellow fever vaccine. The chain carries TRBV9 and TRBJ2-3; 8 bases line up with TRBD2. The CDR3 loop is CASSPHGGATDTQYF. CDR3 in DNA: TGTGCCAGCAGCCCTCACGGGGGGGCGACAGATACGCAGTATTTT.